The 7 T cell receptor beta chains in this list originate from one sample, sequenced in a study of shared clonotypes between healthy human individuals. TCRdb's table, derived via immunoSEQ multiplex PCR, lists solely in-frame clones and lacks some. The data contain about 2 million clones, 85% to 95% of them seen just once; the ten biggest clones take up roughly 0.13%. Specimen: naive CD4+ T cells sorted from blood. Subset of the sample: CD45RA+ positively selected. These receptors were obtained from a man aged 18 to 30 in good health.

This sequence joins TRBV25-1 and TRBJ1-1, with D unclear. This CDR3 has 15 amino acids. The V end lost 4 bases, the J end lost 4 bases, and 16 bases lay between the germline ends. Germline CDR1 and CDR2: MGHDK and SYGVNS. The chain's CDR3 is CASSVAQPGSTEAFF. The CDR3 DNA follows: TGTGCCAGCAGTGTAGCACAGCCGGGAAGCACTGAAGCTTTCTTT.

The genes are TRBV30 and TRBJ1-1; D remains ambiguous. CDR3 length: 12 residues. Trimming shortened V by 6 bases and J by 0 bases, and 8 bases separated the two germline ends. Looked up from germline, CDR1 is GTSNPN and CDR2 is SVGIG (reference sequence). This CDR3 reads CACGRMNTEAFF. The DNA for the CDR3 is TGTGCCTGCGGGAGGATGAACACTGAAGCTTTCTTT.

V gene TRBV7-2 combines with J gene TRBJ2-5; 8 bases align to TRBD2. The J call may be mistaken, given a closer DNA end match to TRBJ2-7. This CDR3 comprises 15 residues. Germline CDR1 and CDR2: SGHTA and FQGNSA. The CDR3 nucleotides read TGTGCCAGCAGCTTATTGGGTAGCGGGATCTACGAGCAGTACTTC. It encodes CASSLLGSGIYEQYF.

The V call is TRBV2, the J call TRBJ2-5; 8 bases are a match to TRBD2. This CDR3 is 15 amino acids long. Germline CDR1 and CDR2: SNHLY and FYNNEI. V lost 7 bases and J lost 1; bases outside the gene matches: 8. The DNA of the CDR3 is TGTGCCAGCACACTAGCGGCCCCCGTCCAAGAGACCCAGTACTTC. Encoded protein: CASTLAAPVQETQYF.

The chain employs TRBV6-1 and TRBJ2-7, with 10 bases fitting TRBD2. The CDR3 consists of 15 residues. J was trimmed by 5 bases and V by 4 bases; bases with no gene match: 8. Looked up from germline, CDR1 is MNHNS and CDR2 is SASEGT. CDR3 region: CASSVTSGAVDEQYF. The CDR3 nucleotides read TGTGCCAGCAGTGTAACTAGCGGGGCTGTCGACGAGCAGTACTTC.

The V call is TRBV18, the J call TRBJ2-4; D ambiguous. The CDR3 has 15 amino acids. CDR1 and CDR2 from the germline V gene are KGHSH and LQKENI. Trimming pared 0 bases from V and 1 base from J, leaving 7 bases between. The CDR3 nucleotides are TGTGCCAGCTCACCACCGGGCAGGGCCAAAAACATTCAGTACTTC. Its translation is CASSPPGRAKNIQYF.

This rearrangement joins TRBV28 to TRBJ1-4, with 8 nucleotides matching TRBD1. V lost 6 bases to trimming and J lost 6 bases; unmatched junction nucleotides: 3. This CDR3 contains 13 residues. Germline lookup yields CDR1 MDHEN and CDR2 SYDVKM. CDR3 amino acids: CASRTGGHEKLFF. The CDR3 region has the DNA TGTGCCAGCAGAACAGGGGGACATGAAAAACTGTTTTTT.